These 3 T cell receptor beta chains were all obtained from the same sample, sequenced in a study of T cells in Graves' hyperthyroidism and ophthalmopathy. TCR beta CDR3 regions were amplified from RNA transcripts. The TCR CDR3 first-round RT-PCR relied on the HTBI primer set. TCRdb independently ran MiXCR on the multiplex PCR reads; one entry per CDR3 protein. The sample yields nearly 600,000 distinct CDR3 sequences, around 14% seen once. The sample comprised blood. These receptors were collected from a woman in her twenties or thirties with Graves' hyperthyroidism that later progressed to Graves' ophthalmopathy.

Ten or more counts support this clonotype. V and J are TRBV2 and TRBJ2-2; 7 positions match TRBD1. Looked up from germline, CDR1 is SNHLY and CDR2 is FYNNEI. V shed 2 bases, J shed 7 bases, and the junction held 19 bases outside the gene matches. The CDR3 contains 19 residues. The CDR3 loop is CASSELARDRAEVDGELFF. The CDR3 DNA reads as TGTGCCAGCAGTGAACTTGCTCGTGACAGGGCGGAGGTCGACGGGGAGCTGTTTTTT.

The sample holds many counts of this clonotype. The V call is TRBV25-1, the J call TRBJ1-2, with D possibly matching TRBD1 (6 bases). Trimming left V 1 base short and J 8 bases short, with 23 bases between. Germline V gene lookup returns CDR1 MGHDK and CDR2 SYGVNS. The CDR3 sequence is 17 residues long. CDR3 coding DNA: TGTGCCAGCAGTGAATCAGGGGCCCAATTATCACCCCTCGGCTACACCTTC. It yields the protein CASSESGAQLSPLGYTF.

CDR3 region: CSAVGLGEFF. The CDR3, as DNA: TGCAGTGCTGTCGGACTAGGGGAGTTCTTC. The chain combines TRBV20-1 with TRBJ2-1; 7 bases line up with TRBD2. This CDR3 has 10 amino acids. V gave up 5 bases and J gave up 14 bases; unmatched junction bases: 6. Germline V gene data show CDR1 as DFQATT and CDR2 as SNEGSKA (reference sequence).